These 27 T cell receptor beta chains were sequenced from one sample in a study of T cells after yellow fever vaccination (dated by TCRdb to about 2019). Receptor libraries were prepared by 5' RACE. The sequencer was an Illumina NovaSeq 6000. TCRdb's own reprocessing of the public reads used fastp at Q25 and MiXCR and kept productive beta chains. One record per CDR3 amino acid sequence lists the most common genes and DNA. The sample profile shows fewer than 500,000 distinct CDR3 sequences; over 15% of them were found once. The ten most abundant clones make up roughly a sixth of the sample. The treatment or condition label, read with the paper, signifies: live attenuated yellow fever vaccine strain. The sequencing used PBMCs, collected before the yellow fever booster vaccination. The source of these receptors is a man aged 18-30 years who received the YFV17D yellow fever vaccine.

The chain joins TRBV7-6 to TRBJ2-1, with D hard to call. V lost 1 base and J lost 5, with 12 bases in between. Looked up from germline, CDR1 is SGHVS and CDR2 is FNYEAQ. The CDR3 extends over 15 amino acids. The CDR3: CASSLGVGTNNEQFF. Written as DNA, the CDR3 is TGTGCCAGCAGCTTAGGGGTGGGTACGAACAATGAGCAGTTCTTC.

This clonotype occurred many times. This rearrangement joins TRBV7-9 to TRBJ2-1; D gene ambiguous. V dropped 1 base and J dropped 6 bases, with 7 bases sitting between them. CDR3 length: 13 residues. Germline V gene sequence: CDR1 SEHNR, CDR2 FQNEAQ (reference sequence). CDR3 amino acids: CASSLEGPNEQFF. CDR3 DNA sequence: TGTGCCAGCAGCTTAGAGGGCCCCAATGAGCAGTTCTTC.

This clonotype was seen more than once but under ten times. The J gene is TRBJ2-5, the V gene TRBV7-9; 7 nucleotides match TRBD2. V gave up 7 bases and J gave up 2 bases; unmatched junction bases: 4. Per germline, CDR1 SEHNR and CDR2 FQNEAQ (reference sequence). This CDR3 contains 13 residues. The chain's CDR3 is CASTTGLQETQYF. CDR3 bases: TGTGCCAGCACTACGGGACTACAAGAGACCCAGTACTTC.

The chain is built from TRBV5-1 and TRBJ1-1; D gene uncertain. This CDR3 is built from 14 residues. Trimming shortened V by 3 bases and J by 1 base, and 10 bases separated the two germline ends. CDR1 SGHRS and CDR2 YFSETQ come from the germline V gene. CDR3 in amino acids: CASSWDGANTEAFF. The CDR3 bases are TGCGCCAGCAGCTGGGATGGAGCGAACACTGAAGCTTTCTTT.

This chain uses TRBV4-3 with TRBJ2-3; 9 bases are shared with TRBD2. This CDR3 spans 16 amino acids. Looked up from germline, CDR1 is LGHNA and CDR2 is YSLEER. V was clipped by 0 bases and J by 5 bases; unmatched bases: 6. CDR3 residues: CASSQDVAGVVDTQYF. The CDR3 DNA sequence: TGCGCCAGCAGCCAAGATGTAGCGGGGGTGGTAGATACGCAGTATTTT.

This clonotype was picked up a small number of times. The genes are TRBV5-1 and TRBJ2-7; 7 nucleotides align to TRBD1. The ends lost 2 bases at V and 2 bases at J; junction bases unmatched: 7. Germline V gene lookup returns CDR1 SGHRS and CDR2 YFSETQ. CDR3 length: 15 amino acids. In DNA form, the CDR3 reads TGCGCCAGCAGCTTAGGTATACAGGGGACCTACGAGCAGTACTTC. It codes for CASSLGIQGTYEQYF. Based on the CDR3 plus reference TRBV5-1 and TRBJ2-7, the full variable domain is KAGVTQTPRYLIKTRGQQVTLSCSPISGHRSVSWYQQTPGQGLQFLFEYFSETQRNKGNFPGRFSGRQFSNSRSEMNVSTLELGDSALYLCASSLGIQGTYEQYFGPGTRLTVT.

This CDR3 is CASSLLDPNTEAFF. CDR3 nucleotides: TGTGCCAGCTCTCTATTAGACCCGAACACTGAAGCTTTCTTT. The chain uses TRBV18 and TRBJ1-1; D not certain. Germline CDR1 is KGHSH and CDR2 is LQKENI. V lost 6 bases to trimming and J lost 1 base, with 12 bases between them. This CDR3 is built from 14 residues.

This clonotype was recorded a few times. The CDR3 DNA is TGTGCCACCAGCATAGTTAGCACAGATACGCAGTATTTT. Protein product: CATSIVSTDTQYF. V usage is TRBV15 and J usage is TRBJ2-3; D not certain. The CDR3 runs to 13 residues. V lost 4 bases, J lost 0 bases, and 5 bases lay in between. Germline CDR1 reads LNHNV; CDR2 reads YYDKDF (reference sequence).

The table lists this clonotype with a few counts. The genes are TRBV20-1 and TRBJ2-3; tentative D call: TRBD1 (5 bases). The CDR3 has 14 amino acids. Per germline, CDR1 DFQATT and CDR2 SNEGSKA (reference sequence). Trimming shortened V by 5 bases and J by 6 bases, and 18 bases separated the two germline ends. The CDR3 is CSAWRSGPQDTQYF. The CDR3 DNA follows: TGCAGTGCTTGGCGTTCAGGGCCCCAGGATACGCAGTATTTT.

The gene calls are TRBV20-1 and TRBJ2-7; perhaps D is TRBD1 or TRBD2 (5 bases each). The length of the CDR3 is 14 residues. Germline CDR1 and CDR2: DFQATT and SNEGSKA (reference sequence). V gave up 6 bases and J gave up 2 bases, with 17 bases separating them. CDR3 loop: CSAEGPAGAYEQYF. In DNA, the CDR3 is TGCAGTGCCGAGGGGCCCGCGGGTGCCTACGAGCAGTACTTC.

The V and J genes are TRBV4-1 and TRBJ1-4; D uncertain. The CDR3 is 16 amino acids. CDR1 and CDR2 from the germline V gene are MGHRA and YSYEKL. Trimming removed 0 bases from V and 4 bases from J, with 12 bases in between. In nucleotides, the CDR3 is TGCGCCAGCAGCCAAGATTTGAACGCTTTTAATGAAAAACTGTTTTTT. Translated, it gives CASSQDLNAFNEKLFF.

This clonotype was observed a handful of times. This chain links TRBV4-3 with TRBJ2-2; 8 nucleotides match TRBD2. The CDR3 loop spans 21 amino acids. V lost 0 bases and J lost 4; bases outside the gene matches: 19. CDR1 is LGHNA and CDR2 is YSLEER in the germline V gene. The CDR3 DNA reads TGCGCCAGCAGCCAAGATCGGGATGGAGTGGGGACTAGTTTCAGCACCGGGGAGCTGTTTTTT. This encodes CASSQDRDGVGTSFSTGELFF.

The chain uses TRBV13 and TRBJ2-1; perhaps TRBD2 as D (6 bases). CDR3 length: 16 residues. Germline-derived CDR1 and CDR2 are PRHDT and FYEKMQ (reference sequence). The germline V and J ends were trimmed by 4 bases and 7 bases, with 20 bases remaining between them. The CDR3 loop is CASSSRRDSGVNEQFF. CDR3 DNA sequence: TGTGCCAGCAGCTCGCGTCGGGACTCGGGGGTGAATGAGCAGTTCTTC.

This chain uses TRBV3-1 with TRBJ2-5; the D is unclear. Deletions cut 3 bases from V and 4 bases from J, with 6 bases between. Germline V CDR1 and CDR2: LGHDT, YNNKEL (reference sequence). CDR3 length: 12 residues. The CDR3 protein is CASSQARETQYF. CDR3 bases: TGTGCCAGCAGCCAGGCGAGAGAGACCCAGTACTTC.

The V call is TRBV14, the J call TRBJ1-3, with a possible D match to TRBD1 (6 bases). V was clipped by 1 base and J by 3 bases, with 25 bases between them. CDR1 is SGHDN, CDR2 FVKESK, per germline. This CDR3 has 20 residues. The CDR3 coding sequence is TGTGCCAGCAGCCAAGTCGGGTTTTTCGGCCAGGGGAAGAGTGGAAACACCATATATTTT. The encoded protein is CASSQVGFFGQGKSGNTIYF. Full variable domain (remainder filled in from reference TRBV14 and TRBJ1-3): EAGVTQFPSHSVIEKGQTVTLRCDPISGHDNLYWYRRVMGKEIKFLLHFVKESKQDESGMPNNRFLAERTGGTYSTLKVQPAELEDSGVYFCASSQVGFFGQGKSGNTIYFGEGSWLTVV.

The rearrangement uses TRBV28 and TRBJ2-3; D is unresolved. Between the trimmed V and J ends, which lost 5 bases and 8 bases, there was a span of 11 bases. The CDR3 runs 12 residues. Germline-derived CDR1 and CDR2 are MDHEN and SYDVKM. The CDR3 nucleotides are TGTGCCAGCAGTCCATTCACGGCTACGCAGTATTTT. This gives the protein CASSPFTATQYF.

Concerning this clonotype itself: Possible read error: a much larger clone is one base away. The chain combines TRBV27 with TRBJ2-2; D is ambiguous. Per the germline V gene, CDR1 is MNHEY and CDR2 is SMNVEV (reference sequence). Trimming removed 3 bases at V and 4 bases at J, with 6 bases between. The length of the CDR3 is 13 residues. The CDR3 DNA reads TGTGCCAGCAGTTTTAAGGGCACCGGGGAGCTGTTTTTT. Translated: CASSFKGTGELFF.

This clonotype was detected only a few times. The V call is TRBV6-4, the J call TRBJ2-2, with 12 nucleotides matching TRBD2. Looked up from germline, CDR1 is MRHNA and CDR2 is SNTAGT. The CDR3 is 19 amino acids. The V gene end was trimmed by 5 bases and the J gene end by 0 bases; junction bases not matched to a gene: 10. The CDR3 sequence is CASSPSGGDGVSNTGELFF. The CDR3 region has the DNA TGTGCCAGCAGTCCTAGCGGGGGGGACGGCGTCTCGAACACCGGGGAGCTGTTTTTT.

This clonotype came up a few times. The chain couples TRBV20-1 to TRBJ2-7, with 9 bases that match TRBD1. Germline V gives CDR1 DFQATT, CDR2 SNEGSKA (reference sequence). J lost 2 bases, V lost 1 base, and 3 bases had no gene match. The CDR3 is 14 residues long. CDR3 sequence: CSARAHRGPYEQYV. The CDR3 DNA is TGCAGTGCTAGAGCCCACAGGGGGCCCTACGAGCAGTACGTC.

This clonotype was seen a handful of times. The chain combines TRBV6-2 or TRBV6-3 with TRBJ2-6; D is undetermined. This CDR3 is 16 amino acids long. CDR1 and CDR2 (germline): MNHEY, SVGEGT. V was pared by 0 bases and J by 4 bases, with 10 bases between. In nucleotides, the CDR3 is TGTGCCAGCAGTTACTCATGGAGCCCAGGGGCCAACGTCCTGACTTTC. This sequence encodes CASSYSWSPGANVLTF.

The chain carries TRBV6-5 and TRBJ1-1; D remains unclear. The CDR3 contains 11 residues. Germline values: CDR1 MNHEY, CDR2 SVGAGI. V was pared by 8 bases and J by 1 base, with 5 bases between. The CDR3 DNA reads TGTGCCAGCGCGCGGAACACTGAAGCTTTCTTT. Its protein product is CASARNTEAFF.

A few counts support this clonotype. The chain links TRBV12-3 or TRBV12-4 to TRBJ1-3; the D is unclear. The CDR3 has 15 amino acids. The ends were cut back, 3 bases at V and 0 bases at J, with 9 bases in the middle. CDR3 in DNA: TGTGCCAGCAGTTTGGCAGAGAACTCTGGAAACACCATATATTTT. This translates into CASSLAENSGNTIYF.

This rearrangement joins TRBV3-1 to TRBJ2-1, with TRBD2 matching 7 bases. Germline CDR1 is LGHDT and CDR2 is YNNKEL (reference sequence). V gave up 1 base and J gave up 6 bases; unmatched junction bases: 6. This CDR3 is 15 amino acids long. DNA for the CDR3: TGTGCCAGCAGCCAAGGGGGGGGTACAGGCAATGAGCAGTTCTTC. It translates to CASSQGGGTGNEQFF.

The chain carries TRBV7-9 and TRBJ1-2, with TRBD1 as a possible D gene (5 bases). CDR1 is SEHNR and CDR2 is FQNEAQ in the germline V gene (reference sequence). Trimming took off 5 bases at V and 4 bases at J, with 11 bases between the two ends. This CDR3 contains 13 residues. CDR3 sequence reads: CASSPERGYGYTF. The CDR3 DNA reads TGTGCCAGCAGCCCAGAGAGGGGCTATGGCTACACCTTC.

This clonotype was observed many times. The genes are TRBV6-2 or TRBV6-3 and TRBJ2-5; D gene unclear. This CDR3 contains 13 residues. The germline CDR1 and CDR2 sequences are MNHEY and SVGEGT. The V and J ends lost 7 bases and 2 bases respectively, with 11 bases between them. Here the CDR3 DNA reads TGTGCCAGCACCCCTTTGGAACAAGAGACCCAGTACTTC. Translated: CASTPLEQETQYF.

This clonotype has only a few counts. V and J are TRBV6-5 and TRBJ2-3, with unresolved D. The CDR3 extends over 17 amino acids. V was pared by 2 bases and J by 2 bases, with 17 bases between. Germline values: CDR1 MNHEY, CDR2 SVGAGI. Written as DNA, the CDR3 is TGTGCCAGCAGTTACCCGAAGACGCCAGTTTACACAGATACGCAGTATTTT. The encoded protein is CASSYPKTPVYTDTQYF.

This clonotype has only a few counts. This rearrangement joins TRBV10-3 to TRBJ2-2; D call uncertain. V was shortened by 2 bases and J by 2 bases, with 6 bases between the two germline ends. This CDR3 region has 14 residues. Germline V lookup: CDR1 ENHRY, CDR2 SYGVKD. The CDR3 loop reads CAISEGVNTGELFF. The CDR3 nucleotides read TGTGCCATCAGTGAGGGGGTTAACACCGGGGAGCTGTTTTTT.